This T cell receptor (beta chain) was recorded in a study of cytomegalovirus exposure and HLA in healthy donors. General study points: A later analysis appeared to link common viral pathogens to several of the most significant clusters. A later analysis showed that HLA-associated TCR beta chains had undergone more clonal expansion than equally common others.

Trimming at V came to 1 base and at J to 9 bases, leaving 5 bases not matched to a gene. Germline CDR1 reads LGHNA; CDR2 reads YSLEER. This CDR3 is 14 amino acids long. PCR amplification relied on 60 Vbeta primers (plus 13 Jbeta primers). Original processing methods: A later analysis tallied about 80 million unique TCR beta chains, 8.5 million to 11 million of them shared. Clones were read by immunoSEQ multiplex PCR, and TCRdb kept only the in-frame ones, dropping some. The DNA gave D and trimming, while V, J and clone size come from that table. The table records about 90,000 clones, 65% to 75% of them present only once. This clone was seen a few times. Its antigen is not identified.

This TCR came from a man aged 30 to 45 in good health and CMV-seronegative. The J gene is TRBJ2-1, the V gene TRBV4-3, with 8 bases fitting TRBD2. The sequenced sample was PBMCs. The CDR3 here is CASSQAGTSSEQFF. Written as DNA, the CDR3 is TGCGCCAGCAGCCAAGCCGGGACTAGTAGTGAGCAGTTCTTC.